The 3 T cell receptor beta chains listed next were all sequenced from one sample in a study of T cell responses to AZD1222 COVID-19 vaccine. Clones were read by immunoSEQ multiplex PCR, and TCRdb kept only the in-frame ones, dropping some. The table includes 120,000 to 150,000 clones, about 90% detected once. The source was peripheral blood, collected 28 days after the second AZD1222 dose. These receptors came from an adult who received the AZD1222 COVID-19 vaccine.

This chain uses TRBV4-1 with TRBJ2-7; D is perhaps TRBD2 (6 bases). Trimming pared 4 bases from V and 3 bases from J, leaving 13 bases between. The CDR3 extends over 14 amino acids. From germline, CDR1 is MGHRA and CDR2 YSYEKL. Written as DNA, the CDR3 is TGCGCCAGCAGCCTTACTAGCCCAGGCTACGAGCAGTACTTC. Its translation: CASSLTSPGYEQYF.

The chain joins TRBV18 to TRBJ2-5, with D possibly being TRBD1 (5 bases). The CDR3 is 15 residues long. Trimming took 6 bases from V and 0 from J, leaving 14 bases between them. From germline, CDR1 is KGHSH and CDR2 LQKENI. CDR3 sequence: CASSQEQEYQETQYF. CDR3 bases: TGTGCCAGCTCGCAAGAACAGGAGTACCAAGAGACCCAGTACTTC.

The chain couples TRBV7-2 to TRBJ2-7, with 7 bases aligning to TRBD2. V lost 5 bases and J lost 4; bases outside the gene matches: 8. Germline assignment: CDR1 SGHTA and CDR2 FQGNSA. The CDR3 length is 14 residues. The CDR3 bases are TGTGCCAGCAGCCGGGGCTCTAGCGGTTACGAGCAGTACTTC. Translated, it gives CASSRGSSGYEQYF.